Below are 22 T cell receptor beta chains sequenced from a single sample in a study of T cell responses to AZD1222 COVID-19 vaccine. TCRdb's copy holds only in-frame clones and misses some; the assay was immunoSEQ multiplex PCR. The sample carries 100,000 or so clones, 92% recorded once. The sample was peripheral blood, taken on day 0 of AZD1222 vaccination. The origin of the receptors is an adult in good health.

The J gene is TRBJ1-2, the V gene TRBV28; D ambiguous. From germline, CDR1 is MDHEN and CDR2 SYDVKM. CDR3 length: 13 residues. Trimming removed 5 bases at V and 5 bases at J, with 12 bases between. The CDR3 protein is CASSPPMGYGYTF. CDR3 DNA: TGTGCCAGCAGTCCTCCCATGGGGTATGGCTACACCTTC.

This chain links TRBV3-1 (or the pseudogene TRBV3-2) with TRBJ2-3; 7 bases fit TRBD2. The CDR3 runs 18 residues. Losses at the gene ends were 4 bases for V and 0 bases for J; bases not matched to a gene: 13. Per the germline V gene, CDR1 is LGHDT and CDR2 is YNNKEL (reference sequence). As DNA, the CDR3 is TGTGCCAGCAGCCGAACTCCGCCTAGCGGAACTAGCACAGATACGCAGTATTTT. This sequence encodes CASSRTPPSGTSTDTQYF.

The gene calls are TRBV18 and TRBJ1-2; D gene unclear. Germline lookup yields CDR1 KGHSH and CDR2 LQKENI. Trimming pared 2 bases from V and 5 bases from J, leaving 15 bases between. The CDR3 has 15 amino acids. The CDR3 spells CASSPTRLPTYGYTF. The DNA for the CDR3 is TGTGCCAGCTCACCAACCAGGCTCCCCACTTATGGCTACACCTTC.

The rearrangement joins TRBV11-3 to TRBJ2-2; no definite D call. The CDR3 runs to 14 residues. V was trimmed by 1 base and J by 7 bases, leaving 10 bases between them. The V gene's germline CDR1 is SGHNT and CDR2 YENEEA. The CDR3 spells CASSLVSSGGELFF. The CDR3 DNA reads as TGTGCCAGCAGCTTAGTTAGCAGTGGCGGGGAGCTGTTTTTT.

This clone occurred a few times. V is TRBV19 and J is TRBJ1-1, with 8 bases aligning to TRBD1. CDR3 length: 14 residues. V shed 7 bases, J shed 1 base, and the junction held 5 bases outside the gene matches. CDR1 is LNHDA, CDR2 SQIVND, per germline (reference sequence). Written as DNA, the CDR3 is TGTGCCAGTACCCTGACAGGGGCGAACACTGAAGCTTTCTTT. Translated: CASTLTGANTEAFF.

The chain recombines TRBV6-5 with TRBJ1-3; no clear D. The CDR3 extends over 13 amino acids. V lost 4 bases to trimming and J lost 3 bases, with 7 bases between them. Germline CDR1 is MNHEY and CDR2 is SVGAGI. The CDR3 region has the DNA TGTGCCAGCAGTTCCGACGGTGGAAACACCATATATTTT. Translated: CASSSDGGNTIYF.

The gene calls are TRBV7-8 and TRBJ1-1; no reliable D call. CDR1 is SGHVS, CDR2 FQNEAQ, per germline. V lost 3 bases, J lost 0 bases, and 8 bases lay in between. This CDR3 contains 14 residues. The CDR3 region has the DNA TGTGCCAGCAGCTTCGGGGAGATGAACACTGAAGCTTTCTTT. Amino acid sequence: CASSFGEMNTEAFF. Combining the CDR3 with reference TRBV7-8 and TRBJ1-1 gives the whole variable domain GAGVSQSPRYKVAKRGQDVALRCDPISGHVSLFWYQQALGQGPEFLTYFQNEAQLDKSGLPSDRFFAERPEGSVSTLKIQRTQQEDSAVYLCASSFGEMNTEAFFGQGTRLTVV.

This clone was detected once. The chain is built from TRBV21-1 and TRBJ2-1; TRBD1, the table's D call, lacks a check against the DNA. TRBV21-1 constitutes a pseudogene. This CDR3 has 16 residues. The CDR3 loop reads CASSKGGQGAGNEQFF. CDR3 bases: TGTGCCAGCAGCAAAGGGGGACAGGGGGCAGGCAATGAGCAGTTCTTC.

The V call is TRBV27, the J call TRBJ2-3; D gene ambiguous. Trimming removed 5 bases from V and 3 bases from J, with 15 bases in between. Germline assignment: CDR1 MNHEY and CDR2 SMNVEV (reference sequence). This CDR3 is 15 amino acids long. In nucleotides, the CDR3 is TGTGCCAGCAGTCCCTCGCTGGGAAGGACAGATACGCAGTATTTT. Its translation is CASSPSLGRTDTQYF.

The V call is TRBV6-5, the J call TRBJ2-2; no clear D. Deletions cut 5 bases from V and 0 bases from J, with 10 bases between. The germline CDR1 and CDR2 sequences are MNHEY and SVGAGI. The CDR3 totals 15 residues. The CDR3 coding sequence is TGTGCCAGCAGTACGTATGTCGCGAACACCGGGGAGCTGTTTTTT. Protein product: CASSTYVANTGELFF.

This chain connects TRBV24-1 to TRBJ1-6, with a weak D call TRBD1 (6 bases). This CDR3 is 18 amino acids long. Trimming pared 4 bases from V and 5 bases from J, leaving 20 bases between. Germline values: CDR1 KGHDR, CDR2 SFDVKD. DNA of the CDR3: TGTGCCACCAGTGACCCACGAGTCCGGGGGGCAAATAATTCACCCCTCCACTTT. It translates to CATSDPRVRGANNSPLHF.

In its sample, this clone was seen once. The rearrangement links TRBV5-4 to TRBJ2-2, with D uncertain. The germline V gene has CDR1 SGHNT and CDR2 YYREEE (reference sequence). The length of the CDR3 is 13 residues. The V and J ends lost 6 bases and 7 bases respectively, with 13 bases between them. CDR3 amino acids: CASTTDGFGELFF. In DNA form, the CDR3 reads TGTGCCAGCACCACGGACGGCTTCGGGGAGCTGTTTTTT. The full variable domain, in which reference TRBV5-4 and TRBJ2-2 provide the parts outside the CDR3, is ETGVTQSPTHLIKTRGQQVTLRCSSQSGHNTVSWYQQALGQGPQFIFQYYREEENGRGNFPPRFSGLQFPNYSSELNVNALELDDSALYLCASTTDGFGELFFGEGSRLTVL.

This clone occurred once. The chain uses TRBV4-3 and TRBJ2-3, with TRBD1 matching over 8 bases. V was pared by 0 bases and J by 6 bases, with 14 bases of the junction left unmatched. Germline CDR1 and CDR2: LGHNA and YSLEER. This CDR3 has 18 residues. The CDR3 here is CASSQDPLTRQGTDTQYF. The CDR3 DNA is TGCGCCAGCAGCCAAGATCCCTTAACTAGACAGGGGACTGATACGCAGTATTTT.

J is TRBJ1-3 and V is TRBV19; tentative D call: TRBD1 (6 bases). The CDR3 has 14 amino acids. In germline, CDR1 is LNHDA, CDR2 SQIVND (reference sequence). Trimming stripped 6 bases from V and 0 bases from J, with 9 bases between. The CDR3 loop is CASRGASSGNTIYF. For the CDR3, the DNA is TGTGCCAGTAGGGGGGCCAGCTCTGGAAACACCATATATTTT.

CDR3 DNA: TGTGCCAGCAGGGGACAGGAATCCTACAATGAGCAGTTCTTC. It codes for CASRGQESYNEQFF. This sequence joins TRBV6-5 and TRBJ2-1; 8 nucleotides align to TRBD1. Germline CDR1 reads MNHEY; CDR2 reads SVGAGI. The CDR3 totals 14 residues. The ends lost 6 bases at V and 1 base at J; junction bases unmatched: 2.

This chain connects TRBV11-1 to TRBJ1-1, with a possible D match to TRBD1 (6 bases). CDR1 and CDR2 (germline): SGHAT, FQDESV (reference sequence). The CDR3 runs 14 residues. The germline V and J ends were trimmed by 2 bases and 3 bases, with 10 bases remaining between them. The CDR3 DNA is TGTGCCAGCAGCTTACAGGGGTCGGACACTGAAGCTTTCTTT. Its translation is CASSLQGSDTEAFF.

The rearrangement links TRBV4-3 to TRBJ1-3; D call uncertain. The CDR3 runs 18 residues. Germline V lookup: CDR1 LGHNA, CDR2 YSLEER. The V gene lost 0 bases and the J gene lost 0 bases, with 15 bases spanning the gap. CDR3 in DNA: TGCGCCAGCAGCCAAGAAAGGGCAGACTTGTTCTCTGGAAACACCATATATTTT. Translating gives CASSQERADLFSGNTIYF.

This chain's CDR3 is CASSLMSANTGELFF. For the CDR3, the DNA is TGTGCCAGCAGCTTAATGTCTGCGAACACCGGGGAGCTGTTTTTT. The chain has TRBV7-3 and TRBJ2-2; D gene uncertain. The CDR3 runs 15 residues. The germline V gene encodes CDR1 SGHTA and CDR2 FQGTGA. Trimming pared 1 base from V and 0 bases from J, leaving 6 bases between. The full variable domain, its missing parts supplied by reference TRBV7-3 and TRBJ2-2, is GAGVSQTPSNKVTEKGKYVELRCDPISGHTALYWYRQSLGQGPEFLIYFQGTGAADDSGLPNDRFFAVRPEGSVSTLKIQRTERGDSAVYLCASSLMSANTGELFFGEGSRLTVL.

The chain carries TRBV28 and TRBJ1-4, with D tentatively TRBD1 (5 bases). The CDR3 extends over 13 amino acids. Germline-derived CDR1 and CDR2 are MDHEN and SYDVKM. V lost 2 bases, J lost 12 bases, and 13 bases lay in between. The CDR3 spells CASSLTQGLQLFF. CDR3 DNA sequence: TGTGCCAGCAGTTTAACGCAGGGTTTGCAACTGTTTTTT.

The chain uses TRBV6-5 and TRBJ2-2; no firm D call. The CDR3 is 13 amino acids. V was trimmed by 2 bases and J by 5 bases, leaving 6 bases between them. CDR1 and CDR2 (germline): MNHEY, SVGAGI. CDR3 bases: TGTGCCAGCAGTTACGAGCGAACCGGGGAGCTGTTTTTT. It translates to CASSYERTGELFF.

This chain links TRBV5-1 with TRBJ1-1; D unresolved. The V gene lost 4 bases and the J gene lost 0 bases, with 13 bases spanning the gap. The germline gives CDR1 SGHRS, CDR2 YFSETQ. The CDR3 is 15 residues long. The CDR3, as DNA: TGCGCCAGCAGCGCAGGTACCGTCGTGAACACTGAAGCTTTCTTT. Its translation is CASSAGTVVNTEAFF. Filled out from reference TRBV5-1 and TRBJ1-1, the complete variable domain reads KAGVTQTPRYLIKTRGQQVTLSCSPISGHRSVSWYQQTPGQGLQFLFEYFSETQRNKGNFPGRFSGRQFSNSRSEMNVSTLELGDSALYLCASSAGTVVNTEAFFGQGTRLTVV.

This chain connects TRBV28 to TRBJ2-7, with 10 bases matching TRBD2. This CDR3 is built from 16 residues. Germline V CDR1 and CDR2: MDHEN, SYDVKM. J lost 3 bases, V lost 1 base, and 6 bases had no gene match. CDR3 in DNA: TGTGCCAGCAGTTTATTAGGGCTAGCGGGAGACTACGAGCAGTACTTC. Encoded protein: CASSLLGLAGDYEQYF.